A single sample is the source of the 9 T cell receptor beta chains below, sequenced in a study of T cells expressing NK-cell markers. TCRdb reprocessed the 5' RACE reads, with one entry per CDR3 protein and no DNA. The sample has about 440,000 distinct CDR3 sequences, and its top ten clones hold approximately 7%. Material for sequencing was blood T cells: a sorted CD56 or NKG2C T cell subset, CD4+ or CD8+ T cells, or bulk PBMC T cells (not recorded which). The source of these receptors is a woman aged 18 to 69 in good health.

The chain couples TRBV27 to TRBJ2-7; TCRdb names TRBD1, which stays unverified in the absence of DNA. Germline-derived CDR1 and CDR2 are MNHEY and SMNVEV (reference sequence). The CDR3 extends over 12 amino acids. The CDR3 reads CASSLQGYEQYF.

This chain connects TRBV7-9 to TRBJ2-3. This CDR3 spans 13 amino acids. Germline V gene sequence: CDR1 SEHNR, CDR2 FQNEAQ (reference sequence). This CDR3 is CASNHITTDTQYF. Variable domain in full (rest from reference TRBV7-9 and TRBJ2-3): DTGVSQNPRHKITKRGQNVTFRCDPISEHNRLYWYRQTLGQGPEFLTYFQNEAQLEKSRLLSDRFSAERPKGSFSTLEIQRTEQGDSAMYLCASNHITTDTQYFGPGTRLTVL.

The chain uses TRBV29-1 and TRBJ1-4; TCRdb returns TRBD1, unconfirmable since there is no DNA. CDR1 and CDR2 (germline): SQVTM, ANQGSEA. The CDR3 contains 13 residues. This CDR3 reads CSAQQGANEKLFF.

The rearrangement links TRBV20-1 to TRBJ2-1; the D call of TRBD2 rests on TCRdb alone, since no DNA is present to check it. The CDR3 spans 13 residues. Per the germline V gene, CDR1 is DFQATT and CDR2 is SNEGSKA (reference sequence). The CDR3 sequence is CTGASGLGNEQFF.

The chain carries TRBV28 and TRBJ2-7; lacking DNA, the TRBD1 call made by TCRdb goes unchecked. Germline values: CDR1 MDHEN, CDR2 SYDVKM. The CDR3 covers 11 residues. The CDR3 loop is CAVGHNYEQYF.

The J gene is TRBJ2-7, the V gene TRBV5-1; TCRdb reports TRBD1, a call that lacks DNA to check it against. CDR1 is SGHRS and CDR2 is YFSETQ in the germline V gene. The CDR3 totals 16 residues. The CDR3 reads CASSPGAAGRAYEQYF.

V and J are TRBV6-2 or TRBV6-3 and TRBJ2-5; the TRBD1 assignment by TCRdb is unverifiable without DNA. Germline lookup yields CDR1 MNHEY and CDR2 SVGEGT. The CDR3 totals 16 residues. CDR3 region: CASRKNRDSKWDGRCF.

This sequence joins TRBV12-3 or TRBV12-4 and TRBJ2-1; TCRdb proposes TRBD2, but this gene call is untestable without DNA. This CDR3 region has 15 residues. CDR3 residues: CASSPPGLTYNEQFF.

This chain uses TRBV5-5 with TRBJ2-5; TCRdb returns TRBD1, unconfirmable since there is no DNA. CDR1 and CDR2 from the germline V gene are SGHKS and YYEKEE (reference sequence). The CDR3 totals 18 residues. The chain's CDR3 is CASSLSPRTGGLQETQYF.